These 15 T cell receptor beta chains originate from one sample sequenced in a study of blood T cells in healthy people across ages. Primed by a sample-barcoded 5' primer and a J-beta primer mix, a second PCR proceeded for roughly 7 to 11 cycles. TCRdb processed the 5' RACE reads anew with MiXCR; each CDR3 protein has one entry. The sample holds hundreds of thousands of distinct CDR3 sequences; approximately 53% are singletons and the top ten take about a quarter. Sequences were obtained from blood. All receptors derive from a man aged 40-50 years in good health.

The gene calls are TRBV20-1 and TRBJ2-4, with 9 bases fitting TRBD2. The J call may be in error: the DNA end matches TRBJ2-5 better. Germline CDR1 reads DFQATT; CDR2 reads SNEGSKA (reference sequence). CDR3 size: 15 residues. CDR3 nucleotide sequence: TGCAGTGCTAGAGAATTGAGACTAGCGGAAGAGACCCAGTACTTC. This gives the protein CSARELRLAEETQYF.

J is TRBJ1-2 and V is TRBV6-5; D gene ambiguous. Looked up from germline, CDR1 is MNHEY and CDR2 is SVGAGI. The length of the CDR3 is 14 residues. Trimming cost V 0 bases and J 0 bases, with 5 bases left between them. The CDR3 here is CASSYSTSNYGYTF. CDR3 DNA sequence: TGTGCCAGCAGTTACTCGACCTCTAACTATGGCTACACCTTC.

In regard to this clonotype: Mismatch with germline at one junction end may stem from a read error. This chain's CDR3 is CSAGETGQETQYF. CDR3 coding DNA: TGCAGTGCTGGAGAGACAGGACAAGAGACCCAGTACTTC. This chain connects TRBV20-1 to TRBJ2-4; maybe TRBD1 (6 bases). The DNA end is a closer match to TRBJ2-5, so the J assignment may be wrong. In germline, CDR1 is DFQATT, CDR2 SNEGSKA (reference sequence). This CDR3 is built from 13 residues.

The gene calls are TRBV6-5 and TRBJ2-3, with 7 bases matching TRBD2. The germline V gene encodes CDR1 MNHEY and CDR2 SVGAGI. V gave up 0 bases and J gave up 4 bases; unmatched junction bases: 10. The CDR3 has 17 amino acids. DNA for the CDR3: TGTGCCAGCAGTTACTCGTACGCGGGAGTGGGGGCAGATACGCAGTATTTT. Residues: CASSYSYAGVGADTQYF.

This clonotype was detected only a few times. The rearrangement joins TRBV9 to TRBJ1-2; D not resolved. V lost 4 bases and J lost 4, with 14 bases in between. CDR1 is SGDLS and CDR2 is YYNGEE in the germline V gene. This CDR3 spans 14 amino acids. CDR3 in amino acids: CASSTPGSSYGYTF. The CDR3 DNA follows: TGTGCCAGCAGCACCCCCGGCAGCTCCTATGGCTACACCTTC.

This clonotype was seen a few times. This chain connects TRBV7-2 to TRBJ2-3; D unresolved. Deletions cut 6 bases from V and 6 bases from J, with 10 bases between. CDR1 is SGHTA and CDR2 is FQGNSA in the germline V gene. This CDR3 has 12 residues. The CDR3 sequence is CASSRITDTQYF. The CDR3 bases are TGTGCCAGCAGTCGCATAACGGATACGCAGTATTTT.

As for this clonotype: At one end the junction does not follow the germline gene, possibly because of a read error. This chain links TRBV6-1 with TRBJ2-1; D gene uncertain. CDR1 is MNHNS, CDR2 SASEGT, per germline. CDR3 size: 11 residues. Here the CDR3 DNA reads TGTGCCAGCAATGAACGACGAGAGCAGTTCTTC. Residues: CASNERREQFF.

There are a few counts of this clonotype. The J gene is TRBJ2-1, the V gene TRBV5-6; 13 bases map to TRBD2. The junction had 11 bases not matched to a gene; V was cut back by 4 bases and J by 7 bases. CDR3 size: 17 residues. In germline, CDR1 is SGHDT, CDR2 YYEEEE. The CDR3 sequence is CASSPPRGLAGANEQFF. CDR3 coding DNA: TGTGCCAGCAGCCCCCCACGAGGACTAGCGGGAGCAAATGAGCAGTTCTTC.

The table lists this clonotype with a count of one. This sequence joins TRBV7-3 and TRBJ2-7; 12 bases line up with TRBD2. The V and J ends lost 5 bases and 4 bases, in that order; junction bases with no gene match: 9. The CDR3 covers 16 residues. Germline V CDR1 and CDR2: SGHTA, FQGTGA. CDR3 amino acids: CASSPTTSGRGYEQYF. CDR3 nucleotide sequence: TGTGCCAGCAGCCCCACGACTAGCGGGAGAGGGTACGAGCAGTACTTC.

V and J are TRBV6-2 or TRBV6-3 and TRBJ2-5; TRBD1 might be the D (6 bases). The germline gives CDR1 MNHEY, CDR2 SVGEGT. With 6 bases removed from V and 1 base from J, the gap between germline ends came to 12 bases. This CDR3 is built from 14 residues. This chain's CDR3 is CASSPRQAQETQYF. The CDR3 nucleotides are TGTGCCAGCAGCCCCCGACAGGCCCAAGAGACCCAGTACTTC.

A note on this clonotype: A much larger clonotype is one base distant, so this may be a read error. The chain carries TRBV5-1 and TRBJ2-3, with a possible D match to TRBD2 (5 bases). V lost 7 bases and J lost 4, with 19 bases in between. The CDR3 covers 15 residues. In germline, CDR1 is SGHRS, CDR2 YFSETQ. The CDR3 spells CASGLEGPPADTQYF. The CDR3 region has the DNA TGCGCCAGCGGCCTCGAGGGCCCCCCGGCAGATACGCAGTATTTT.

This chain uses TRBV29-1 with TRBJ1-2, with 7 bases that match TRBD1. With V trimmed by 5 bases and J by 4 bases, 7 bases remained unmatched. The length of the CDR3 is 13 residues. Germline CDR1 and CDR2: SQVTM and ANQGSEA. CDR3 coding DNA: TGCAGCGTTACAACAGGGGTCGGCTATGGCTACACCTTC. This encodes CSVTTGVGYGYTF.

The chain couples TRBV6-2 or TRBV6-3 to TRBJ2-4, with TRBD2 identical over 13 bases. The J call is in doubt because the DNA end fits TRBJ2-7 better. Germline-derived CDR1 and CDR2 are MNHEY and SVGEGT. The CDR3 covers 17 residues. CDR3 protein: CASSTTRTSGRRYEQYF. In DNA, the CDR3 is TGTGCCAGCAGTACGACCCGGACTAGCGGGAGAAGGTACGAGCAGTACTTC.

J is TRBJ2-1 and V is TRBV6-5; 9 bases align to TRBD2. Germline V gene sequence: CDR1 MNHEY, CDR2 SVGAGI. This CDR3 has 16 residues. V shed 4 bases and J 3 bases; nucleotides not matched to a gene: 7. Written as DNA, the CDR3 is TGTGCCAGCAGTTCGGATAGCGGGAGTATCTACAATGAGCAGTTCTTC. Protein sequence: CASSSDSGSIYNEQFF.

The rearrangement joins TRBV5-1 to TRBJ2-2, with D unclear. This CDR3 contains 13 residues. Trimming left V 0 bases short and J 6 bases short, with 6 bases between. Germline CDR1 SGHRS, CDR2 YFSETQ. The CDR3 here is CASSLEGAGELFF. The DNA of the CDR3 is TGCGCCAGCAGCTTGGAGGGTGCCGGGGAGCTGTTTTTT.